Presented here are 19 T cell receptor beta chains from one specimen sequenced in a study of blood T cell repertoires in COVID-19 (dated by TCRdb to the early 2020s). Library method: the immunoSEQ multiplex PCR assay. TCRdb re-hosts the immuneACCESS table, in-frame sequences only. Its copies lack some clones; in the studies checked, an unresolved V gene accounts for under half of them, and the cause for the rest is not known. For this sample there are a few hundred thousand clones; about nine tenths appear just once. The ten biggest clones cover approximately 0.93% of the sample. Sequencing input: PBMCs or T cells enriched from blood (not recorded which). The receptors stem from a woman aged 25 to 45 who had been exposed to COVID-19.

The chain carries TRBV12-5 and TRBJ2-7, with D perhaps matching TRBD1 (5 bases). The CDR3 loop spans 13 amino acids. V was shortened by 0 bases and J by 6 bases, with 9 bases between the two germline ends. Looked up from germline, CDR1 is LGHNT and CDR2 is FRNRAP. The CDR3 here is CASGLVYQGEQYF. The DNA for the CDR3 is TGTGCTAGTGGTTTGGTATATCAGGGCGAGCAGTACTTC.

The chain is built from TRBV19 and TRBJ2-2; 10 bases match TRBD1. The CDR3 spans 17 residues. Germline lookup yields CDR1 LNHDA and CDR2 SQIVND (reference sequence). V was clipped by 3 bases and J by 3 bases; unmatched bases: 7. The CDR3 DNA reads TGTGCCAGTAGTATGAGAGCCGGGACAGGGGACACCGGGGAGCTGTTTTTT. The encoded protein is CASSMRAGTGDTGELFF.

The V call is TRBV30, the J call TRBJ2-2; D uncertain. CDR1 is GTSNPN, CDR2 SVGIG, per germline (reference sequence). V shed 3 bases and J shed 4 bases, with 3 bases lying between them. CDR3 length: 11 residues. For the CDR3, the DNA is TGTGCCTGGAGGGCCACCGGGGAGCTGTTTTTT. This gives the protein CAWRATGELFF.

The chain joins TRBV9 to TRBJ1-1; 8 bases align to TRBD1. Germline CDR1 reads SGDLS; CDR2 reads YYNGEE. The CDR3 runs to 15 residues. Trimming at V came to 4 bases and at J to 5 bases, leaving 10 bases not matched to a gene. The CDR3 DNA sequence: TGTGCCAGCAGCCCACAGGGGGAGGGTCGGACTGAAGCTTTCTTT. Encoded protein: CASSPQGEGRTEAFF.

CDR3 bases: TGTGCCAGCAGTTTCGTACCGGGACAGGGTACAGATACGCAGTATTTT. It encodes CASSFVPGQGTDTQYF. V is TRBV7-3 and J is TRBJ2-3, with 9 nucleotides matching TRBD1. Trimming at V came to 6 bases and at J to 3 bases, leaving 10 bases not matched to a gene. Germline loops: CDR1 SGHTA, CDR2 FQGTGA. This CDR3 comprises 16 residues. Filled out from reference TRBV7-3 and TRBJ2-3, the complete variable domain reads GAGVSQTPSNKVTEKGKYVELRCDPISGHTALYWYRQSLGQGPEFLIYFQGTGAADDSGLPNDRFFAVRPEGSVSTLKIQRTERGDSAVYLCASSFVPGQGTDTQYFGPGTRLTVL.

The chain's CDR3 is CASSQTGGQGIYGYTF. For the CDR3, the DNA is TGTGCCAGCAGCCAAACCGGGGGACAGGGGATCTATGGCTACACCTTC. The gene calls are TRBV14 and TRBJ1-2, with 10 bases aligning to TRBD1. This CDR3 region has 16 residues. V trimming: 2 bases; J trimming: 4 bases; junction bases outside the gene matches: 7. Germline assignment: CDR1 SGHDN and CDR2 FVKESK.

In its sample, this clone was seen many times. The chain combines TRBV5-4 with TRBJ2-5; 9 bases agree with TRBD1. V lost 5 bases and J lost 5; bases outside the gene matches: 19. Germline CDR1 reads SGHNT; CDR2 reads YYREEE (reference sequence). CDR3 length: 18 amino acids. CDR3 bases: TGTGCCAGCAGGGGGGACAGGGAGGTGGTAAGGGTTTGGGAGACCCAGTACTTC. Translating gives CASRGDREVVRVWETQYF. The complete variable domain, with remaining parts taken from reference TRBV5-4 and TRBJ2-5, reads ETGVTQSPTHLIKTRGQQVTLRCSSQSGHNTVSWYQQALGQGPQFIFQYYREEENGRGNFPPRFSGLQFPNYSSELNVNALELDDSALYLCASRGDREVVRVWETQYFGPGTRLLVL.

The chain links TRBV15 to TRBJ2-3; 9 bases align to TRBD1. CDR3 length equals 16 residues. The germline CDR1 and CDR2 sequences are LNHNV and YYDKDF (reference sequence). J was trimmed by 4 bases and V by 5 bases; bases with no gene match: 10. The CDR3 coding sequence is TGTGCCACCAGCGCACAGGGGGCGCTTACTGCAGATACGCAGTATTTT. It yields the protein CATSAQGALTADTQYF.

In this sample, this clone turned up once. V gene TRBV10-1 combines with J gene TRBJ1-3, with a weak D call TRBD1 (6 bases). Trimming shortened V by 3 bases and J by 2 bases, and 11 bases separated the two germline ends. Germline V gives CDR1 WNHNN, CDR2 SYGVQD (reference sequence). The CDR3 is 15 amino acids. CDR3 sequence: CASSEGRGPGNTIYF. The CDR3 DNA is TGCGCCAGCAGTGAAGGCAGGGGACCTGGAAACACCATATATTTT.

The chain joins TRBV5-5 to TRBJ1-5; D perhaps matches TRBD1 (5 bases). The CDR3 covers 15 residues. The germline gives CDR1 SGHKS, CDR2 YYEKEE (reference sequence). V was clipped by 2 bases and J by 6 bases, with 15 bases between them. This chain's CDR3 is CASSFFVGVGQPQHF. The CDR3 coding sequence is TGTGCCAGCAGCTTTTTCGTAGGGGTAGGTCAGCCCCAGCATTTT.

In its sample, this clone was seen a few times. This sequence joins TRBV2 and TRBJ1-5, with D possibly matching TRBD1 (6 bases). With 4 bases removed from V and 5 bases from J, the gap between germline ends came to 15 bases. This CDR3 contains 15 residues. Germline CDR1 is SNHLY and CDR2 is FYNNEI. CDR3 in amino acids: CASSAESDSDQPQHF. The CDR3 nucleotides are TGTGCCAGCAGTGCAGAGTCGGACAGCGATCAGCCCCAGCATTTT.

This clone showed up just once. The chain recombines TRBV9 with TRBJ2-2, with D possibly matching TRBD1 (6 bases). Trimming took 4 bases from V and 0 from J, leaving 13 bases between them. The CDR3 covers 16 residues. Germline-derived CDR1 and CDR2 are SGDLS and YYNGEE. CDR3 protein: CASSLDRTTNTGELFF. The CDR3 DNA follows: TGTGCCAGCAGCCTAGACAGGACAACGAACACCGGGGAGCTGTTTTTT.

This chain joins TRBV7-9 and TRBJ2-7; the D gene is possibly TRBD2 (6 bases). The V gene lost 3 bases and the J gene lost 3 bases, with 12 bases spanning the gap. This CDR3 is built from 14 residues. Germline V gene data show CDR1 as SEHNR and CDR2 as FQNEAQ (reference sequence). The CDR3 here is CASSLFGGFYEQYF. DNA of the CDR3: TGTGCCAGCAGCTTGTTTGGAGGGTTCTACGAGCAGTACTTC.

The rearrangement joins TRBV5-1 to TRBJ1-1; 8 bases fit TRBD1. The germline V gene has CDR1 SGHRS and CDR2 YFSETQ. V trimming: 4 bases; J trimming: 5 bases; junction bases outside the gene matches: 10. The CDR3 totals 15 residues. CDR3 amino acids: CASSPDRGRWTEAFF. The DNA for the CDR3 is TGCGCCAGCAGCCCCGACAGGGGACGATGGACTGAAGCTTTCTTT.

CDR3 residues: CASSPIRGGLEEAFF. The CDR3 DNA is TGTGCCAGCTCACCGATCCGCGGGGGCCTAGAGGAAGCTTTCTTT. The chain combines TRBV18 with TRBJ1-1; perhaps TRBD1 as D (6 bases). Germline loops: CDR1 KGHSH, CDR2 LQKENI. The CDR3 is 15 amino acids. The V gene lost 3 bases and the J gene lost 8 bases, with 19 bases spanning the gap.

As regards this clone: Other DNA sequences in the sample encode the same CDR3. The chain carries TRBV6-1 and TRBJ2-7, with 13 bases matching TRBD2. After removal of 1 base from V and 4 bases from J, the junction contained 1 base not matched to a gene. CDR1 and CDR2 from the germline V gene are MNHNS and SASEGT. The CDR3 length is 15 residues. CDR3 loop: CASSEGTSGSYEQYF. DNA for the CDR3: TGTGCCAGCAGTGAAGGGACTAGCGGGAGTTACGAGCAGTACTTC.

The chain links TRBV5-1 to TRBJ2-3; D gene ambiguous. V lost 0 bases, J lost 0 bases, and 11 bases lay in between. CDR3 size: 16 residues. The germline gives CDR1 SGHRS, CDR2 YFSETQ. CDR3 bases: TGCGCCAGCAGCTTGGACAGTGCCGGAAGCACAGATACGCAGTATTTT. This sequence encodes CASSLDSAGSTDTQYF.

The chain employs TRBV28 and TRBJ1-6; a weak D match, TRBD1 (5 bases). V was pared by 3 bases and J by 7 bases, with 13 bases between. Germline V gene sequence: CDR1 MDHEN, CDR2 SYDVKM. This CDR3 comprises 15 residues. The CDR3 sequence: CASSFGGVSNSPLHF. CDR3 DNA sequence: TGTGCCAGCAGTTTCGGGGGGGTGTCGAATTCACCCCTCCACTTT.

This sequence joins TRBV9 and TRBJ2-2, with D perhaps TRBD2 (6 bases). The CDR3 has 14 amino acids. The V end lost 0 bases, the J end lost 7 bases, and 10 bases lay between the germline ends. Germline loops: CDR1 SGDLS, CDR2 YYNGEE. Here the CDR3 DNA reads TGTGCCAGCAGCGTAGGGGACTCTTACGGGGAGCTGTTTTTT. It codes for CASSVGDSYGELFF.